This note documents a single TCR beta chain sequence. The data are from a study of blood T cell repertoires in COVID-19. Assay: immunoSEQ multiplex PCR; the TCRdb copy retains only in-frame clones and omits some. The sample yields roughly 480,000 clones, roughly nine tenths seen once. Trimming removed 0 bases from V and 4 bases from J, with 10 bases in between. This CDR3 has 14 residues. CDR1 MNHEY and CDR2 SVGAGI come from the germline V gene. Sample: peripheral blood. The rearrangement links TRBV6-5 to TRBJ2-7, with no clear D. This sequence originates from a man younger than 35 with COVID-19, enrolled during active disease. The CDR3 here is CASSYSSTAYEQYF. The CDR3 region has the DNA TGTGCCAGCAGTTACTCTAGCACCGCGTACGAGCAGTACTTC.